A selection of T cell receptor beta chains follows, all from one sample in a study of blood T cell repertoires in COVID-19. Sequenced by immunoSEQ multiplex PCR; TCRdb stores in-frame clones only, minus some. Of over 200,000 clones in the sample, roughly 81% are singletons; the top ten hold approximately 8.1%. Input material: peripheral blood. The source is a woman in her forties or fifties with active or convalescent COVID-19. Each CDR3 is given with its conserved first and last residue. Each record gives: D gene, V gene, clone size, J gene, CDR3 protein, CDR3 DNA. The D gene is left open where the match is weak. Size values are once, few and many counts, or a class for expanded clones, and some rows have none.

.	TRBV19	.	TRBJ1-5	CASSIGGVQPQHF	TGTGCCAGTAGTATAGGCGGGGTTCAGCCCCAGCATTTT
.	TRBV21-1	.	TRBJ1-5	CASRGQTGKPQHF	TGTGCCAGCAGGGGACAGACGGGGAAGCCCCAGCATTTT
.	TRBV5-5	.	TRBJ1-5	CATSGAPLWPQHF	TGTGCCACCTCCGGAGCCCCCCTGTGGCCCCAGCATTTT
.	TRBV5-4	.	TRBJ1-2	CASSLGGTNGYTF	TGTGCCAGCAGCTTGGGGGGCACTAATGGCTACACCTTC
.	TRBV25-1	.	TRBJ1-2	CASSETLGGGDGYTF	TGTGCCAGCAGTGAAACGTTGGGGGGAGGAGATGGCTACACCTTC
TRBD2	TRBV27	.	TRBJ2-5	CASSWGLAGPGETQYF	TGTGCCAGCAGTTGGGGACTAGCGGGGCCGGGGGAGACCCAGTACTTC
.	TRBV11-2	.	TRBJ2-3	CASSLVRRTDTQYF	TGTGCCAGCAGCTTAGTCCGGAGGACAGATACGCAGTATTTT
TRBD2	TRBV5-1	.	TRBJ2-1	CASSSAARGVASSYNEQFF	TGCGCCAGCAGCTCCGCCGCTCGGGGGGTCGCTAGCTCCTACAATGAGCAGTTCTTC
TRBD1	TRBV28	.	TRBJ1-2	CASSQAVQGAGRGYTF	TGTGCCAGCAGCCAAGCGGTCCAGGGGGCTGGACGGGGCTACACCTTC
.	TRBV9	.	TRBJ2-1	CASSVGPNNEQFF	TGTGCCAGCAGCGTTGGCCCCAACAATGAGCAGTTCTTC
.	TRBV2	.	TRBJ1-5	CASSMSGQGNQPQHF	TGTGCCAGCAGTATGTCAGGACAAGGAAATCAGCCCCAGCATTTT
.	TRBV5-1	.	TRBJ1-1	CASSLGTDYLSAFF	TGCGCCAGCAGCTTGGGGACAGATTATCTTTCAGCTTTCTTT
.	TRBV27	once	TRBJ2-2	CASRDYNTGELFF	TGTGCCAGCAGGGACTATAACACCGGGGAGCTGTTTTTT
.	TRBV28	.	TRBJ2-1	CASSFSKPGYQFF	TGTGCCAGCAGTTTTTCCAAGCCGGGATACCAGTTCTTC
TRBD1	TRBV2	once	TRBJ1-2	CASSVIQGNYGYTF	TGTGCCAGCAGCGTAATACAGGGGAACTATGGCTACACCTTC
TRBD2	TRBV19	.	TRBJ2-5	CASSMSGGAQETQYF	TGTGCCAGTAGTATGAGCGGGGGGGCCCAAGAGACCCAGTACTTC
TRBD2	TRBV4-2	.	TRBJ2-4	CASSPALTSGSYF	TGTGCCAGCAGCCCCGCATTAACTAGCGGGAGTTACTTC
.	TRBV5-6	few	TRBJ1-2	CASSLGRLEGYTF	TGTGCCAGCAGCTTGGGTCGCCTAGAGGGCTACACCTTC
.	TRBV6-6	.	TRBJ1-1	CASSLRGDTEAFF	TGTGCCAGCAGTCTCCGCGGGGACACTGAAGCTTTCTTT
.	TRBV5-1	once	TRBJ1-2	CASSLYGGDYGYTF	TGCGCCAGCAGCTTGTACGGGGGTGACTATGGCTACACCTTC
.	TRBV29-1	.	TRBJ2-1	CSVTRGDNEQFF	TGCAGCGTGACCCGGGGTGACAATGAGCAGTTCTTC
TRBD1	TRBV30	.	TRBJ1-5	CAWSPGTAENQPQHF	TGTGCCTGGAGTCCGGGGACAGCCGAGAATCAGCCCCAGCATTTT
.	TRBV6-2/TRBV6-3	once	TRBJ1-6	CASSLNGAPLHF	TGTGCCAGCAGTTTAAACGGGGCACCCCTCCACTTT
.	TRBV11-2	few	TRBJ1-4	CASSLQGADEKLFF	TGTGCCAGCAGCCTACAGGGTGCGGATGAAAAACTGTTTTTT
TRBD1	TRBV5-6	.	TRBJ1-1	CASSLQGRLKNTEAFF	TGTGCCAGCAGCTTACAGGGGCGTCTAAAGAACACTGAAGCTTTCTTT
TRBD1	TRBV3-1/TRBV3-2	.	TRBJ1-2	CASSQGQGGGYTF	TGTGCCAGCAGCCAAGGGCAGGGGGGCGGCTACACCTTC
TRBD2	TRBV7-3	.	TRBJ2-3	CASSFGLAGVGTDTQYF	TGTGCCAGCAGCTTCGGGCTAGCGGGAGTGGGCACAGATACGCAGTATTTT
.	TRBV7-3	.	TRBJ2-1	CASSYRVYNEQFF	TGTGCCAGCAGCTACAGGGTCTACAATGAGCAGTTCTTC
TRBD1	TRBV11-3	.	TRBJ2-5	CASSLRTGQGAGETQYF	TGTGCCAGCAGCTTGCGGACTGGACAGGGGGCTGGAGAGACCCAGTACTTC
.	TRBV19	.	TRBJ2-3	CASSRGDDADTQYF	TGTGCCAGTAGCAGGGGGGATGACGCAGATACGCAGTATTTT
.	TRBV5-5	.	TRBJ1-1	CASSLNPATEAFF	TGTGCCAGCAGCCTAAACCCCGCCACTGAAGCTTTCTTT
.	TRBV2	.	TRBJ1-5	CASSGGAGDQPQHF	TGTGCCAGCAGTGGAGGGGCAGGGGATCAGCCCCAGCATTTT
.	TRBV21-1	.	TRBJ1-2	CASSKEWTRVVNYGYTF	TGTGCCAGCAGCAAAGAATGGACACGAGTGGTTAACTATGGCTACACCTTC
.	TRBV20-1	.	TRBJ2-5	CSASNTAQETQYF	TGCAGTGCTAGTAATACAGCCCAAGAGACCCAGTACTTC
.	TRBV11-3	.	TRBJ2-1	CASSPGWGLGSYNEQFF	TGTGCCAGCAGCCCTGGTTGGGGACTGGGCTCCTACAATGAGCAGTTCTTC
.	TRBV30	.	TRBJ2-3	CAWSGGSTDTQYF	TGTGCCTGGAGTGGCGGGAGCACAGATACGCAGTATTTT
.	TRBV12-2	.	TRBJ1-1	CASRFDGQGGSVGAFF	TGTGCAAGTCGCTTTGACGGACAGGGAGGTTCGGTGGGAGCTTTCTTT
TRBD1	TRBV27	.	TRBJ2-5	CASSLWTGTGQETQYF	TGTGCCAGCAGTCTTTGGACAGGGACAGGCCAAGAGACCCAGTACTTC
TRBD1	TRBV7-9	.	TRBJ1-2	CASSRQGLNYGYTF	TGTGCCAGCAGCCGACAGGGATTAAACTATGGCTACACCTTC
TRBD2	TRBV24-1	.	TRBJ2-7	CATSQSLAGDREQYF	TGTGCCACCAGTCAGAGTCTAGCGGGAGACCGCGAGCAGTACTTC
TRBD2	TRBV6-1	.	TRBJ2-1	CASSERASGSNEQFF	TGTGCCAGCAGTGAACGGGCTAGCGGGAGCAATGAGCAGTTCTTC
.	TRBV6-1	.	TRBJ2-7	CASSEGGVSYEQYF	TGTGCCAGCAGTGAAGGGGGAGTATCCTACGAGCAGTACTTC